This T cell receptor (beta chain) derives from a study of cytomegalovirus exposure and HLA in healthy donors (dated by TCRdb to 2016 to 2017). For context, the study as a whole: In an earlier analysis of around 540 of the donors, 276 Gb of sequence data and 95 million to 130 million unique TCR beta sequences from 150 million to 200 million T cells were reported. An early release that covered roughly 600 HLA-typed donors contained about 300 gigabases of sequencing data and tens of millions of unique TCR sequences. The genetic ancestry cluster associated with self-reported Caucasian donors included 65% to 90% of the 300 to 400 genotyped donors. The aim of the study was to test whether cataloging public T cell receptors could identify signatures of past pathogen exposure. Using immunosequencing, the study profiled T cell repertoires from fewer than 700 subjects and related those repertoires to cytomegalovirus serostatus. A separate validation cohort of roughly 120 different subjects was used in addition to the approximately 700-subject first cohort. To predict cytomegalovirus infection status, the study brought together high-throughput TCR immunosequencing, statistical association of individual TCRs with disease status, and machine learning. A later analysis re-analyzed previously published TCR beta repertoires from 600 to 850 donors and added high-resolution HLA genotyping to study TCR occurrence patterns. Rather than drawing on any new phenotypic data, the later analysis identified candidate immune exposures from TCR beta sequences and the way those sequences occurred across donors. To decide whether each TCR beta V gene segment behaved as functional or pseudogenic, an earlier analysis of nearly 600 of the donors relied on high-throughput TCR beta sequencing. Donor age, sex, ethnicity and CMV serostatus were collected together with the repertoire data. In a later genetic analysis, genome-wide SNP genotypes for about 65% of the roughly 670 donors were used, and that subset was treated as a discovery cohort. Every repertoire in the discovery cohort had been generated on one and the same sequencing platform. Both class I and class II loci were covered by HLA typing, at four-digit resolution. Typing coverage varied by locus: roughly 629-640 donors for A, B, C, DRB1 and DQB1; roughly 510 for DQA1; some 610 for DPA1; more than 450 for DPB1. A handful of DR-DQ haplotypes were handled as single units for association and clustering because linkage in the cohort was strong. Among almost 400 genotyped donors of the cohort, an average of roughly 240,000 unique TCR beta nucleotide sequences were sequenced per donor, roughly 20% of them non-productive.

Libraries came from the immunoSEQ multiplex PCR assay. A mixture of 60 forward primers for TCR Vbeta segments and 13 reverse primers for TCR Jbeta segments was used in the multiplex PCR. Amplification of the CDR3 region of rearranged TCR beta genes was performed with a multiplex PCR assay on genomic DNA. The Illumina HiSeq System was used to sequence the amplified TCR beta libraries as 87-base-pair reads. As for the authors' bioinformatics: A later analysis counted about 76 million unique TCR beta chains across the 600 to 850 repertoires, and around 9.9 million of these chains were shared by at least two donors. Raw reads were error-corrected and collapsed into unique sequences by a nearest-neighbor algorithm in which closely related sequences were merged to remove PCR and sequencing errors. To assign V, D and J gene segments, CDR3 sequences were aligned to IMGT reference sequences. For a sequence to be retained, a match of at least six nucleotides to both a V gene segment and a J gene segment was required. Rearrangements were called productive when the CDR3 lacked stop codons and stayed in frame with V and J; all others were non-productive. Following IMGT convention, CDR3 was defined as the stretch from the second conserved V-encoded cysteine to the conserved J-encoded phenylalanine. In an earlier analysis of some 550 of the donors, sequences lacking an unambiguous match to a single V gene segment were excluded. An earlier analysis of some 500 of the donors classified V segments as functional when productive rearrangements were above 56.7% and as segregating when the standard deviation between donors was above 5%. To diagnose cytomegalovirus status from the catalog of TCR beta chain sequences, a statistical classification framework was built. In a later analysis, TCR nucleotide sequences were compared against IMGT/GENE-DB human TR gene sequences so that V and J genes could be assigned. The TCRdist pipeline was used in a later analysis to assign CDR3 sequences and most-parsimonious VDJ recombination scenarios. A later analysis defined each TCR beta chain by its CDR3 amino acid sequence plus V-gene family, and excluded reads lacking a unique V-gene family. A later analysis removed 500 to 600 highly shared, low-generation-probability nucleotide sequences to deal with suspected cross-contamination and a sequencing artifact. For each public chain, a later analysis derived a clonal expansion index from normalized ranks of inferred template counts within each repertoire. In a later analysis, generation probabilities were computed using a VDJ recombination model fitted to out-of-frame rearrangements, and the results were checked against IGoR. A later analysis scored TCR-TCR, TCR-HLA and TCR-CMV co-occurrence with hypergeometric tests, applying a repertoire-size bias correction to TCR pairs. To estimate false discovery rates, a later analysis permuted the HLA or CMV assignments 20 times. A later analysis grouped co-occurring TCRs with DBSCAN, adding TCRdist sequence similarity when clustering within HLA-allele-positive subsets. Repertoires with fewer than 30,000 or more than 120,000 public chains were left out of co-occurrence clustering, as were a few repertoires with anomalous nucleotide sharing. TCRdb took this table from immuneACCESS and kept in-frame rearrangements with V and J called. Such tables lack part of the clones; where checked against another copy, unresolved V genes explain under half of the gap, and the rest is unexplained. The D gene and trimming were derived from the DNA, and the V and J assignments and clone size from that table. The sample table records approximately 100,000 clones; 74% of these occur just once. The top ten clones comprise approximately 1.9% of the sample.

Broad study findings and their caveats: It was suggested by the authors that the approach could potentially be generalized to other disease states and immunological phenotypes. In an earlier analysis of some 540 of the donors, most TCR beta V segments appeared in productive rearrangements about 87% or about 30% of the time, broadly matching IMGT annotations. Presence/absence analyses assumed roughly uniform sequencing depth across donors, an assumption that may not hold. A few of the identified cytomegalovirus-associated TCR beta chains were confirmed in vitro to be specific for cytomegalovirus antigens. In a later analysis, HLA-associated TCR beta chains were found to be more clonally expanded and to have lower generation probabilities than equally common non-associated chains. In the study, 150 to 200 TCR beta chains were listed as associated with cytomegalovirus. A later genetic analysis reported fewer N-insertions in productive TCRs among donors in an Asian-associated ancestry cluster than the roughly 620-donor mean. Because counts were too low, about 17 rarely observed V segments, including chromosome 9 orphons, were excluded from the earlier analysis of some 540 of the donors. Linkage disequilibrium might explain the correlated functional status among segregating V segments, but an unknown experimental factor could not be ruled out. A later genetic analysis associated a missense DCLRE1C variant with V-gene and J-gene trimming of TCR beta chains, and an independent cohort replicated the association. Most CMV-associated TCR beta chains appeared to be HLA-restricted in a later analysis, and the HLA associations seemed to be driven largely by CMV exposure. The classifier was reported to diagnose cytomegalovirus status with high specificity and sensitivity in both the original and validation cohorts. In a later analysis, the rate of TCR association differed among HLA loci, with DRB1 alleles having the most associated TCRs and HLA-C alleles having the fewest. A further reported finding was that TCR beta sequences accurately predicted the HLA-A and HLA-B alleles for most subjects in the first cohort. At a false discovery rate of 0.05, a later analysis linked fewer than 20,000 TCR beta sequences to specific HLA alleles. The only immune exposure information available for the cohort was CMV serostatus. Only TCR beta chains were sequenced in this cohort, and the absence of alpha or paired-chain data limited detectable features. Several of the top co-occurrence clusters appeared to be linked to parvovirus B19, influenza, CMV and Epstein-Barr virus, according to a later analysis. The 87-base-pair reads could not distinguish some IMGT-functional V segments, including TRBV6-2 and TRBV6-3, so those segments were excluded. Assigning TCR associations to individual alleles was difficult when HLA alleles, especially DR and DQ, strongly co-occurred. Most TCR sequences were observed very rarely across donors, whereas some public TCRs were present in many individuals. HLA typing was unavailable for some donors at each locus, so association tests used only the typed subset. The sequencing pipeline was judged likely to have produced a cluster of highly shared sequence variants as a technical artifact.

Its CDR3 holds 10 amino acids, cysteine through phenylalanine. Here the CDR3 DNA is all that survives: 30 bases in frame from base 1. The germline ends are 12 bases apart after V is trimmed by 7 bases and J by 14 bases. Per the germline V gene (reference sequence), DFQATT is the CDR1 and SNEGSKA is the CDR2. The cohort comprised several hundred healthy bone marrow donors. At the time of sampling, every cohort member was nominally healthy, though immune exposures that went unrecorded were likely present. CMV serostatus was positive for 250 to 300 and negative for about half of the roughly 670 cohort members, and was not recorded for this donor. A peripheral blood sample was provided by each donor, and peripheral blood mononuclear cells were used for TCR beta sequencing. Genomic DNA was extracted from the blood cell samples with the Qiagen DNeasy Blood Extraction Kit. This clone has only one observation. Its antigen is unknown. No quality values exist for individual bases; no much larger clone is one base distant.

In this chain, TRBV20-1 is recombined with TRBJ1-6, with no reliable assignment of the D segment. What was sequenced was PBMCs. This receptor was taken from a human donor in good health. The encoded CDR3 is CSVPQAALHF. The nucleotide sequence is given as TGCAGTGTCCCCCAGGCAGCCCTCCACTTT.